This T cell receptor (beta chain) was captured in a study of cytomegalovirus exposure and HLA in healthy donors. 13 Jbeta primers and 60 Vbeta primers were used for the PCR. The table came from immunoSEQ multiplex PCR; TCRdb's copy has only in-frame clones and leaves some out. The repertoire holds 140,000 or so clones, with about 80% as singletons. Comments on this clone: Its antigen is currently unknown.

Study-wide results and limits: High sensitivity and specificity were reportedly achieved when the classifier diagnosed cytomegalovirus status.

In germline, CDR1 is SEHNR, CDR2 FQNEAQ (reference sequence). This CDR3 has 18 amino acids. Trimming cost V 5 bases and J 2 bases, with 23 bases left between them. This receptor was taken from a woman in her sixties in good health and CMV-seropositive. The sequencing input was PBMCs. The genes are TRBV7-9 and TRBJ2-3, with TRBD2 as a possible D gene (5 bases). CDR3 region: CASSEMGSSGLNTDTQYF. CDR3 DNA: TGTGCCAGCAGCGAAATGGGTTCAAGTGGACTGAACACAGATACGCAGTATTTT.